The sequence of this T cell receptor (beta chain) was determined in a study of vaccination and CD4 T cells after COVID-19. Across the study: Ranging from 14 to 241, the interval between dose two and post-vaccine sampling had a median of roughly 2.5 months. Study-level points and caveats: The median proportion of reactive clones detected only post-vaccination in convalescent patients was 65% to 90%. Spike mono-reactivity was found in 304 of the 307 vaccine-specific clones identified in convalescent patients. Median counts of SARS-CoV-2-reactive clonotypes increased from about 20 to 38; this difference was not significant.

Specified treatment: approximately 9-day PBMC culture with coronavirus spike peptide pools or control peptides (ViraFEST assay). V shed 3 bases and J 5 bases; nucleotides not matched to a gene: 14. CDR3 length: 17 amino acids. In germline, CDR1 is DFQATT, CDR2 SNEGSKA (reference sequence). As for this clonotype: Its antigen is not known.

With the Oncomine TCR Beta short-read assay, DNA from cultured CD4+ T cells was sequenced. In TCRdb, the PCR reads were re-called with MiXCR into one record per CDR3 protein. The sample lists around 21,000 distinct CDR3 sequences, about 52% occurring once. V usage is TRBV20-1 and J usage is TRBJ1-1; 11 bases agree with TRBD1. The specimen sequenced was CD4+ T cells from blood, cultured in vitro. The sequence was collected from a human donor who had recovered from COVID-19. CDR3 loop: CSASPRDRGYKGTEAFF. DNA for the CDR3: TGCAGTGCTAGTCCCCGGGACAGGGGGTATAAGGGGACTGAAGCTTTCTTT.